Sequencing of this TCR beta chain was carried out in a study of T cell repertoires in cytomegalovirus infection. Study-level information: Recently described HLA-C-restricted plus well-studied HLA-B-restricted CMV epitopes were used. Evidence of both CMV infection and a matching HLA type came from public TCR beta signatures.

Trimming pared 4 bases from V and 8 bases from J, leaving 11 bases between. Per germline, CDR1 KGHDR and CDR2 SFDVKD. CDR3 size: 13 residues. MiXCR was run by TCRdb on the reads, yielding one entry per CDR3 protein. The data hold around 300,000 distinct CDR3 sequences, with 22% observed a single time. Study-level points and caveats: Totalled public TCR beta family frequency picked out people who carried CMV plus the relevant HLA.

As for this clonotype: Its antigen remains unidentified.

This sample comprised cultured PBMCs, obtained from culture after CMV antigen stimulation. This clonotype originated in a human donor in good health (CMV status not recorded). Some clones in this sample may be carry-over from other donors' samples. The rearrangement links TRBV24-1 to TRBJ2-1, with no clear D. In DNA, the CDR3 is TGTGCCACCAGTGACCGGCCAAGGTATGAGCAGTTCTTC. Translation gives CATSDRPRYEQFF.